The source of this T cell receptor (beta chain) is a study of molecular identifiers for immune sequencing clone quantification. CDR3 length: 14 residues. Trimming removed 0 bases at V and 0 bases at J, with 4 bases between. Germline V lookup: CDR1 SGHRS, CDR2 YFSETQ. TCRdb reanalysed the PCR reads using MiXCR and keeps one entry per CDR3 protein. The sample contains a few hundred thousand distinct CDR3 sequences, about a fifth of which appear only once. Ten or more counts support this clonotype. The chain employs TRBV5-1 and TRBJ2-1; D call uncertain. The receptor's source is a human donor in good health. Some libraries in this study had Jurkat cell RNA spiked in. The sample comprised naive CD8+ T cells from blood, with Jurkat cell RNA spiked in. This sample's subset: FACS-sorted CD8+CD4-CCR7+CD45RA+ naive T cells. CDR3 residues: CASSLGGSYNEQFF. The CDR3 region has the DNA TGCGCCAGCAGCTTGGGGGGCTCCTACAATGAGCAGTTCTTC.